The 10 T cell receptor beta chains listed next were all sequenced from one sample in a study of shared clonotypes between healthy human individuals. Clones were read by immunoSEQ multiplex PCR, and TCRdb kept only the in-frame ones, dropping some. The sample contains roughly 1,500,000 clones, less than 99% of which appear only once. Specimen: naive CD4+ T cells sorted from blood. Subset here: CD45RA+ positively selected. Receptor source: a young man in good health.

The chain carries TRBV18 and TRBJ1-2; 8 nucleotides agree with TRBD1. The CDR3 is made up of 15 amino acids. Trimming took 4 bases from V and 3 from J; bases not matched to a gene: 7. Germline lookup yields CDR1 KGHSH and CDR2 LQKENI. The CDR3 sequence is CASSQDREGYYGYTF. CDR3 DNA sequence: TGTGCCAGCTCACAGGACAGGGAAGGATACTATGGCTACACCTTC.

The CDR3 loop reads CAISEGPGTSNEQFF. DNA of the CDR3: TGTGCCATCAGTGAGGGTCCTGGAACTTCCAATGAGCAGTTCTTC. The V and J genes are TRBV10-3 and TRBJ2-1; no clear D gene. CDR1 and CDR2 from the germline V gene are ENHRY and SYGVKD. This CDR3 has 15 amino acids. Trimming cost V 2 bases and J 6 bases, with 14 bases left between them.

The chain links TRBV2 to TRBJ2-1; D gene uncertain. Trimming left V 7 bases short and J 3 bases short, with 10 bases between. This CDR3 comprises 13 residues. Germline values: CDR1 SNHLY, CDR2 FYNNEI. DNA of the CDR3: TGTGCCAGCATCATGGTCATCTACAATGAGCAGTTCTTC. This translates into CASIMVIYNEQFF.

CDR3 coding DNA: TGTGCCAGCAGTGAGGGGCAGGAGAACTACGAGCAGTACTTC. Translated: CASSEGQENYEQYF. The chain joins TRBV2 to TRBJ2-7, with a weak D call TRBD1 (5 bases). Per germline, CDR1 SNHLY and CDR2 FYNNEI. The V end lost 3 bases, the J end lost 3 bases, and 12 bases lay between the germline ends. The CDR3 covers 14 residues.

The V and J genes are TRBV5-1 and TRBJ1-1, with 10 bases lining up with TRBD1. Germline CDR1 reads SGHRS; CDR2 reads YFSETQ. V lost 4 bases and J lost 4; bases outside the gene matches: 10. The CDR3 runs 16 residues. The CDR3 here is CASSRDRGRISTEAFF. DNA for the CDR3: TGCGCCAGCAGCCGGGACAGGGGTAGGATTAGCACTGAAGCTTTCTTT.

J is TRBJ2-7 and V is TRBV27, with unresolved D. V was pared by 2 bases and J by 0 bases, with 8 bases between. The germline CDR1 and CDR2 sequences are MNHEY and SMNVEV (reference sequence). The CDR3 consists of 14 residues. The CDR3 nucleotides read TGTGCCAGCAGTTTACTGGGGAACTCCTACGAGCAGTACTTC. Translating gives CASSLLGNSYEQYF.

Concerning this clone itself: In the same sample, other DNA sequences code for this CDR3. The genes are TRBV6-6 and TRBJ2-7; D gene ambiguous. Germline V lookup: CDR1 MNHNY, CDR2 SVGAGI (reference sequence). This CDR3 spans 11 amino acids. The germline V and J ends were trimmed by 6 bases and 2 bases, with 5 bases remaining between them. In DNA, the CDR3 is TGTGCCAGCAGCCCGGCCTACGAGCAGTACTTC. Translated: CASSPAYEQYF.

The chain is built from TRBV7-9 and TRBJ2-7; possible D gene TRBD2, 6 bases. Germline assignment: CDR1 SEHNR and CDR2 FQNEAQ (reference sequence). The CDR3 loop spans 16 amino acids. V lost 2 bases to trimming and J lost 9 bases, with 23 bases between them. The CDR3 nucleotides read TGTGCCAGCAGCTTAATGGAGGGCCCCTTATTTGCGGGGCAGTACTTC. This codes for CASSLMEGPLFAGQYF.

The count of this clone is one. This same CDR3 is encoded by further DNA sequences in the sample. The V call is TRBV5-1, the J call TRBJ2-2; the D is unclear. The CDR3 consists of 13 residues. Germline values: CDR1 SGHRS, CDR2 YFSETQ. V shed 4 bases and J shed 1 base, with 5 bases lying between them. The CDR3 DNA follows: TGCGCCAGCAGCGCAGGGAACACCGGGGAGCTGTTTTTT. Translating gives CASSAGNTGELFF.

This chain connects TRBV7-9 to TRBJ2-3; D is unclear. Germline V gene lookup returns CDR1 SEHNR and CDR2 FQNEAQ (reference sequence). There are 13 residues in the CDR3. V shed 5 bases and J shed 0 bases, with 6 bases lying between them. The CDR3 protein is CASSATSTDTQYF. The DNA of the CDR3 is TGTGCCAGCAGCGCTACTAGCACAGATACGCAGTATTTT.